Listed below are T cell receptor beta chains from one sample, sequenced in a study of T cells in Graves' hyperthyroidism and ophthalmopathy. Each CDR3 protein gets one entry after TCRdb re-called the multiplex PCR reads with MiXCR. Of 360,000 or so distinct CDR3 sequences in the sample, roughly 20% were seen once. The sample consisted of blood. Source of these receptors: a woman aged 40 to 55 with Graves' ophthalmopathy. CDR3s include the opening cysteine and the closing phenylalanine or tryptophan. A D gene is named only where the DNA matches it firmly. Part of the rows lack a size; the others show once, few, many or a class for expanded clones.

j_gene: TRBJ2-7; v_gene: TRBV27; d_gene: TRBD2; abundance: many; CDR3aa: CASSLSGGRASEQYF; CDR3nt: TGTGCCAGCAGTTTATCTGGGGGGAGGGCCTCCGAGCAGTACTTC
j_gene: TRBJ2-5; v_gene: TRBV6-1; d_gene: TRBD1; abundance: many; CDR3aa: CASSELAGGPETQYF; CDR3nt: TGTGCCAGCAGTGAATTGGCAGGGGGCCCGGAGACCCAGTACTTC
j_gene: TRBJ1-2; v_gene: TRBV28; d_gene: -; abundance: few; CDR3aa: CASTATESYGYIF; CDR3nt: TGTGCCAGCACCGCGACGGAATCCTATGGCTACATCTTC
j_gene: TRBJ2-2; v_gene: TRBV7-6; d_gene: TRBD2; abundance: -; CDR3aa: CASSLEASGSNGELFF; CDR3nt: TGTGCCAGCAGCTTAGAGGCTAGCGGGAGTAACGGGGAGCTGTTTTTT
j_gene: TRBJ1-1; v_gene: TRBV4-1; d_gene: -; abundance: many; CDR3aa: CASSLGKGGFTEAFF; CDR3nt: TGCGCCAGCAGCCTGGGGAAGGGAGGTTTCACTGAAGCTTTCTTT
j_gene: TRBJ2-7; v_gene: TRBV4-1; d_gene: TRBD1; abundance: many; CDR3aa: CASSPLPGQGDDEQYF; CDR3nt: TGCGCCAGCAGCCCACTCCCGGGACAGGGGGACGACGAGCAGTACTTC
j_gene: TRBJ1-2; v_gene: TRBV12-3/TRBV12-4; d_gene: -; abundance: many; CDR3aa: CASSFDTAYGYTF; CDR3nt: TGTGCCAGCAGTTTTGACACAGCTTATGGCTACACCTTC
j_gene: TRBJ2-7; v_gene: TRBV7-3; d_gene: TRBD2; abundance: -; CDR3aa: CASSPDGAGVVYEQYF; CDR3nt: TGTGCCAGCAGCCCGGATGGGGCGGGAGTTGTTTACGAGCAGTACTTC
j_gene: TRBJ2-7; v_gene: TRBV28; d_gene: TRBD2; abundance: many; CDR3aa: CASSVPTSGRRIHEQYF; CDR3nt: TGTGCCAGCAGTGTACCCACTAGCGGGAGACGAATCCACGAGCAGTACTTC
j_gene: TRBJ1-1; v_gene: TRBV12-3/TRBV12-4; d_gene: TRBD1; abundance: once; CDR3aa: CASSVTGERTEAFF; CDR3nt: TGTGCCAGCAGTGTAACAGGGGAGAGGACTGAAGCTTTCTTT
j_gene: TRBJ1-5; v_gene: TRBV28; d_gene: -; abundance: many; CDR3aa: CASTPTGGGQPQHF; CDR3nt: TGTGCCAGCACCCCTACGGGGGGCGGGCAGCCCCAGCATTTT
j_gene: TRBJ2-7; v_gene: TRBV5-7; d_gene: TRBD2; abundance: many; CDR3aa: CASSLGAGSGRAFGNEQYF; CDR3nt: TGTGCCAGCAGCTTGGGGGCGGGCAGCGGGAGGGCCTTCGGAAACGAGCAGTACTTC
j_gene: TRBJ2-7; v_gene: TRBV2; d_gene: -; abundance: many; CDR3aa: CASTQLLHEQYF; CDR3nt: TGTGCCAGCACACAGCTTCTCCACGAGCAGTACTTC
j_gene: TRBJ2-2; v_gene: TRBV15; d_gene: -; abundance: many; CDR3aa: CATSRGWGRAGELFF; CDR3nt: TGTGCCACCAGCAGAGGTTGGGGGAGAGCCGGGGAGCTGTTTTTT
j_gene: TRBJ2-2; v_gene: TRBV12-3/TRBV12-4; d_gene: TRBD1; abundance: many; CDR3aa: CASSFGTGKPGELFF; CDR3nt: TGTGCCAGCAGTTTCGGGACAGGGAAGCCCGGGGAGCTGTTTTTT
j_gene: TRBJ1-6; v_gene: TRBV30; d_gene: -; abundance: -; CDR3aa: CARSASNSPLHF; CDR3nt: TGTGCCAGGAGCGCATCAAATTCACCCCTCCACTTT
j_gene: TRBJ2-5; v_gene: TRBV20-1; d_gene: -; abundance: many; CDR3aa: CSARLLQETQYF; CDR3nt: TGCAGTGCTCGACTGCTCCAAGAGACCCAGTACTTC
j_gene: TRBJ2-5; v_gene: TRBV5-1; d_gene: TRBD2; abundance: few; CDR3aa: CASSLRIAGLETQYF; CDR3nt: TGCGCCAGCAGCTTGCGGATAGCGGGATTGGAGACCCAGTACTTC
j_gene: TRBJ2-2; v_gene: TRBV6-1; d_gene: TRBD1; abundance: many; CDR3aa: CASKTGRGPTGELFF; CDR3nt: TGTGCCAGCAAGACAGGCAGGGGGCCCACCGGGGAGCTGTTTTTT
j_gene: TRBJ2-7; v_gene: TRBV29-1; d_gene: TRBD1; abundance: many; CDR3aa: CSVDAGGRYEQYF; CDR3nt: TGCAGCGTTGATGCAGGGGGCCGTTACGAGCAGTACTTC
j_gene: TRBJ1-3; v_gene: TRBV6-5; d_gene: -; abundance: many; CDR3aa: CASSYDWTAGNTIYF; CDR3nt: TGTGCCAGCAGTTACGACTGGACGGCTGGAAACACCATATATTTT
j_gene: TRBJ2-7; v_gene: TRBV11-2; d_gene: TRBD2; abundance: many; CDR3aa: CASSLGLAGWYEQYF; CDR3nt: TGTGCCAGCAGCTTAGGACTAGCGGGATGGTACGAGCAGTACTTC
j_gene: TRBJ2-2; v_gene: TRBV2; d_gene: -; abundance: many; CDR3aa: CASRETGVGTGELFF; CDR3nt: TGTGCCAGCAGAGAGACAGGAGTAGGCACCGGGGAGCTGTTTTTT
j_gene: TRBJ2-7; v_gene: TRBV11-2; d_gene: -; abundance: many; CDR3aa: CASSFGRSTYYEQYF; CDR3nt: TGTGCCAGCAGCTTTGGACGGAGTACTTACTACGAGCAGTACTTC
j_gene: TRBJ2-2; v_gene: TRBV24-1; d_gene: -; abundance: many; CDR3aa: CATEGGGPSGELFF; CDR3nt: TGTGCCACCGAAGGGGGAGGGCCCAGCGGGGAGCTGTTTTTT
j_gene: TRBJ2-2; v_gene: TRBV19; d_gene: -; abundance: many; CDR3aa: CASSILLGSSTGELFF; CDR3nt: TGTGCCAGTAGTATTTTACTGGGGAGTAGCACCGGGGAGCTGTTTTTT
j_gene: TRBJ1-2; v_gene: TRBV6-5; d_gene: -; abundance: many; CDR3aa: CASSYGITYGYTF; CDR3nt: TGTGCCAGCAGTTACGGGATCACCTATGGCTACACCTTC